Detailed here is one T cell receptor beta chain. This specimen belongs to a study of blood T cell repertoires in COVID-19. About the research overall: Samples representing acute and convalescent COVID-19 were sourced from the United States, Italy and Spain.

V was pared by 5 bases and J by 0 bases, with 6 bases of the junction left unmatched. This CDR3 region has 16 residues. Germline CDR1 reads SGHRS; CDR2 reads YFSETQ. Original processing notes: Estimates of nucleated cell counts were drawn from the amplification of reference gene primers. Sequencing used immunoSEQ multiplex PCR; TCRdb keeps in-frame clones, though not all of them. V and J calls and clone size are as listed in that table; D and trimming were resolved from the DNA. The top ten hold over 1.5% of the sample, which has 110,000 to 150,000 clones, 88% seen once. Input material: peripheral blood. This clonotype was obtained from a man between 65 and 80 years old with acute or convalescent COVID-19. The chain recombines TRBV5-1 with TRBJ2-3, with 10 bases lining up with TRBD2. The CDR3 reads CASRKTSGTSTDTQYF. The CDR3 DNA sequence: TGCGCCAGCAGGAAAACTAGCGGGACTAGCACAGATACGCAGTATTTT. Filled out from reference TRBV5-1 and TRBJ2-3, the complete variable domain reads KAGVTQTPRYLIKTRGQQVTLSCSPISGHRSVSWYQQTPGQGLQFLFEYFSETQRNKGNFPGRFSGRQFSNSRSEMNVSTLELGDSALYLCASRKTSGTSTDTQYFGPGTRLTVL.